This TCR beta chain was documented in a study of identical twins. Overall study findings and caveats: Beta clonotypes that were abundant in cord blood contained fewer insertions, a pattern absent from memory repertoires.

Template switching introduced a universal primer site, and the cDNA bore unique molecular identifiers. TCRdb re-derived calls from the 5' RACE reads in MiXCR, one entry per CDR3 protein. Of fewer than 250,000 distinct CDR3 sequences detected, roughly 15% appear once; the ten largest clones hold 35% to 45%. This clonotype came up a few times. No antigen is known for it. CDR1 and CDR2 (germline): SGHTA, FQGNSA. The CDR3 has 14 residues. Trimming left V 4 bases short and J 5 bases short, with 14 bases between. The same data also contributed to another study, on T cells expressing NK-cell markers. That investigation notes: One of eight sequenced donors was HCMV-seronegative; the other seven were seropositive. Where four donors were concerned, these clonotypes also led the CD3+CD56-NKG2C+ fraction.

Material for sequencing was CD8+ T cells sorted from blood. This chain links TRBV7-2 with TRBJ2-5; D possibly corresponds to TRBD1 (6 bases). The source is a woman aged 18-29 years in good health. CDR3 region: CASSSLKGEETQYF. CDR3 nucleotide sequence: TGTGCCAGCAGCTCGCTTAAGGGGGAGGAGACCCAGTACTTC.